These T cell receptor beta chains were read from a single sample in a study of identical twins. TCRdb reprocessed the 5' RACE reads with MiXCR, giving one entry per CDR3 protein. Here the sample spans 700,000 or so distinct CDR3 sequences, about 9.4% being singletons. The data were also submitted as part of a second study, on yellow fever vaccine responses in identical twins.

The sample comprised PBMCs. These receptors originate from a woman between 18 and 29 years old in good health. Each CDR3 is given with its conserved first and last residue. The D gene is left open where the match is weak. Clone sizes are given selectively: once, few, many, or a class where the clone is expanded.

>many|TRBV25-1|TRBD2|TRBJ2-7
CASSVGTSNEQYF
TGTGCCAGCAGTGTAGGGACTAGCAACGAGCAGTACTTC
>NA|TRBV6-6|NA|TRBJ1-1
CASARAWLTEAFF
TGTGCCAGTGCCCGGGCTTGGCTCACTGAAGCTTTCTTT
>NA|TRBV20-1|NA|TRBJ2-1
CSAHTFKGIVYNEQFF
TGCAGTGCTCACACCTTTAAGGGGATAGTCTACAATGAGCAGTTCTTC
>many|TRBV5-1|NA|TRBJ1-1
CASSRDTGTPEAFF
TGCGCCAGCAGCAGAGATACAGGGACCCCTGAAGCTTTCTTT
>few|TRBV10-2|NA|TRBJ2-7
CASIGPSYEQYF
TGCGCCAGCATCGGACCTTCCTACGAGCAGTACTTC
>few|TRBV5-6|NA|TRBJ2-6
CASSIRSLGANVLTF
TGTGCCAGCAGCATCCGGTCCCTTGGGGCCAACGTCCTGACTTTC
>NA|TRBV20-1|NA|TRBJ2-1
CSARVPGWGEQFF
TGCAGTGCTAGAGTCCCTGGCTGGGGTGAGCAGTTCTTC
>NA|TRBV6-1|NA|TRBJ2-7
CASRQGYYLPYEQYF
TGTGCCAGCAGACAAGGGTACTACCTGCCCTACGAGCAGTACTTC
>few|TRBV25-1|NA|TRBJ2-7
CASRDESGPYEQYF
TGTGCCAGCAGGGACGAATCGGGGCCCTACGAGCAGTACTTC
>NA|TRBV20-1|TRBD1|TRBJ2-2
CSANPRDRGLGGELFF
TGCAGTGCCAATCCCCGGGACAGGGGGCTGGGCGGGGAGCTGTTTTTT
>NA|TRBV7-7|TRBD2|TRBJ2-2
CASSPRTSGTGELFF
TGTGCTAGCAGCCCCAGGACTAGCGGTACCGGGGAGCTGTTTTTT
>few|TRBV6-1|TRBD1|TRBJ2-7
CASSEYRGRPYEQYF
TGTGCCAGCAGTGAATACAGGGGAAGGCCCTACGAGCAGTACTTC
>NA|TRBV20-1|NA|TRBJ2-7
CSARVGVREQYF
TGCAGTGCTAGAGTCGGGGTTAGAGAGCAGTACTTC
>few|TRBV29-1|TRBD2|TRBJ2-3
CSVLAGRRTQYF
TGCAGCGTCTTAGCGGGCCGGAGGACGCAGTATTTT
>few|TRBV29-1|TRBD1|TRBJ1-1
CSVPGRGQGSEAFF
TGCAGCGTCCCCGGGAGGGGGCAGGGCTCTGAAGCTTTCTTT
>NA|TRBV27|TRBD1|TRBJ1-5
CASRLTGPNQPQHF
TGTGCCAGCAGACTGACAGGGCCCAATCAGCCCCAGCATTTT
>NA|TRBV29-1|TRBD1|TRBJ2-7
CSAGQGIEYEQYF
TGCAGCGCCGGACAGGGGATAGAGTACGAGCAGTACTTC
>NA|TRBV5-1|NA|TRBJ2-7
CASSLARAGEQYF
TGCGCCAGCAGCTTGGCCAGGGCGGGCGAGCAGTACTTC
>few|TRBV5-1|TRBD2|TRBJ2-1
CASSLRLAVGNEQFF
TGCGCCAGCAGCTTAAGGCTAGCGGTGGGGAATGAGCAGTTCTTC
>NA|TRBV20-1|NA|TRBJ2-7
CSASDSYEQYF
TGCAGTGCTAGTGATTCCTACGAGCAGTACTTC
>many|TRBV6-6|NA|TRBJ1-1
CASSYGKAEAFF
TGTGCCAGCAGTTACGGTAAGGCTGAAGCTTTCTTT
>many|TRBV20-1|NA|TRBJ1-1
CSARTPMNTEAFF
TGCAGTGCAAGGACACCGATGAACACTGAAGCTTTCTTT
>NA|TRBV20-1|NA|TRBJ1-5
CSAADGPGPQHF
TGCAGTGCCGCGGACGGACCTGGGCCCCAGCATTTT
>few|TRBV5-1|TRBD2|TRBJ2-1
CASSLVTSGAYNEQFF
TGCGCCAGCAGCTTGGTGACTAGCGGGGCCTACAATGAGCAGTTCTTC
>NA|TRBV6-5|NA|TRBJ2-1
CASSYGWGGANEQFF
TGTGCCAGCAGCTACGGCTGGGGGGGGGCCAATGAGCAGTTCTTC
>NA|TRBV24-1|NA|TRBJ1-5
CATSVGGSQPQHF
TGTGCCACCAGTGTAGGAGGTAGTCAGCCCCAGCATTTT
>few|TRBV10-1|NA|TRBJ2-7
CASSEGAEQYF
TGCGCCAGCAGTGAGGGTGCCGAGCAGTACTTC
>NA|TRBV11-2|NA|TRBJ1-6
CASKRGDSPLHF
TGTGCCAGCAAAAGGGGCGATTCACCCCTCCACTTT
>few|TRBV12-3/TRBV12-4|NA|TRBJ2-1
CASSLSSSGLNEQFF
TGTGCCAGCAGTTTAAGCTCCTCAGGCCTCAATGAGCAGTTCTTC
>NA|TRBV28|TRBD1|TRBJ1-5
CASRTGGDQPQHF
TGTGCCAGCAGGACAGGGGGGGATCAGCCCCAGCATTTT
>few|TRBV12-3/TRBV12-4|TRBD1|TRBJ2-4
CASSPGQAAGIPNIQYF
TGTGCCAGCAGTCCCGGACAGGCCGCGGGTATCCCAAACATTCAGTACTTC
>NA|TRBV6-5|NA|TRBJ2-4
CASSYGAGLKNIQYF
TGTGCCAGCAGTTACGGGGCAGGCCTCAAAAACATTCAGTACTTC
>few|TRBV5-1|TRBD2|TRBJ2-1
CASSLGLAGAPPYNEQFF
TGCGCCAGCAGCTTGGGACTAGCGGGGGCCCCCCCCTACAATGAGCAGTTCTTC
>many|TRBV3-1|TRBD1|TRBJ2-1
CASSRTTGGFYNEQFF
TGTGCCAGCAGCCGAACGACAGGGGGATTCTACAATGAGCAGTTCTTC
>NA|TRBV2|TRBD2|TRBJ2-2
CASSDGGAGTGELFF
TGTGCCAGCAGTGACGGGGGGGCCGGGACCGGGGAGCTGTTTTTT
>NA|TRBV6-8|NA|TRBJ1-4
CASSYGHKTNEKLFF
TGTGCCAGCAGTTATGGACACAAAACTAATGAAAAACTGTTTTTT
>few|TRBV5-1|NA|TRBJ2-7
CASSLVESYEQYF
TGCGCCAGCAGCTTGGTAGAATCCTACGAGCAGTACTTC
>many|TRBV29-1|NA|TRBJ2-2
CSVERYAGELFF
TGCAGCGTTGAACGGTACGCCGGGGAGCTGTTTTTT
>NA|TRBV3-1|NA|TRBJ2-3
CASSRSPKSGEGTDTQYF
TGTGCCAGCAGCCGGTCCCCGAAAAGCGGAGAAGGCACAGATACGCAGTATTTT
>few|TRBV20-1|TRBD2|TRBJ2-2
CSAEGLMNTGELFF
TGCAGTGCAGAGGGACTAATGAACACCGGGGAGCTGTTTTTT
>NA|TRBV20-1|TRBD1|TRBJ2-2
CSDPETGLNTGELFF
TGCAGTGACCCAGAGACAGGGCTTAACACCGGGGAGCTGTTTTTT
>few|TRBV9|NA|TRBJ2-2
CASSVGSAGELFF
TGTGCCAGCAGCGTAGGTAGTGCCGGGGAGCTGTTTTTT
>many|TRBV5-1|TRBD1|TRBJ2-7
CASSSWVFGGTGTYEQYF
TGCGCCAGCAGCTCTTGGGTGTTTGGGGGGACAGGAACCTACGAGCAGTACTTC
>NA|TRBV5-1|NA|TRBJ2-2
CASSLAGTAPGELFF
TGCGCCAGCAGCTTGGCCGGGACGGCTCCCGGGGAGCTGTTTTTT
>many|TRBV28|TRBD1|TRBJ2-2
CATMTGGNTGELFF
TGTGCCACCATGACAGGGGGAAACACCGGGGAGCTGTTTTTT
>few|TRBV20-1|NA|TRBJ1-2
CSAHSAVYGYTF
TGCAGTGCTCACAGTGCAGTCTATGGCTACACCTTC
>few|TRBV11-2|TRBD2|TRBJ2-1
CASSLPRTSGSRSSYNEQFF
TGTGCCAGCAGCTTACCCCGGACTAGCGGGAGTAGGAGCTCCTACAATGAGCAGTTCTTC
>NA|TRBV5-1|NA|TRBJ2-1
CASSLEVGEYNEQFF
TGCGCCAGCAGCTTGGAGGTTGGGGAGTACAATGAGCAGTTCTTC
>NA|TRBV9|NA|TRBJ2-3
CASSRGLDDGDTQYF
TGTGCCAGCAGCCGGGGGCTTGACGACGGAGATACGCAGTATTTT
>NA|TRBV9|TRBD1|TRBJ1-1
CASSVQDRGRGTEAFF
TGTGCCAGCAGCGTCCAAGACAGGGGGCGAGGGACTGAAGCTTTCTTT
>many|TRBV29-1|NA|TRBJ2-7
CSTPGLGGEQYF
TGCAGCACCCCTGGTTTGGGAGGTGAGCAGTACTTC
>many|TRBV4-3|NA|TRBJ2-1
CASSQQGAGSEQFF
TGCGCCAGCAGCCAACAGGGCGCGGGGAGTGAGCAGTTCTTC
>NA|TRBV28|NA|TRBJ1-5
CASRAYSNQPQHF
TGTGCCAGCAGGGCCTATAGCAATCAGCCCCAGCATTTT
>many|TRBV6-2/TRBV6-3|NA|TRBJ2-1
CASTPGVRNNEQFF
TGTGCCAGCACCCCAGGGGTACGCAACAATGAGCAGTTCTTC
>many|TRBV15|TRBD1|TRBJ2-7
CATSRVVQGAYEQYF
TGTGCCACCAGCAGAGTCGTTCAGGGGGCTTACGAGCAGTACTTC
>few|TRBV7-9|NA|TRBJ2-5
CASSHYQGETQYF
TGTGCCAGCAGCCACTACCAGGGGGAGACCCAGTACTTC
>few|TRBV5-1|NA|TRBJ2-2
CASSLQFGGNTGELFF
TGCGCCAGCAGCTTGCAATTCGGGGGCAACACCGGGGAGCTGTTTTTT